This TCR beta chain originates from a study of cytomegalovirus exposure and HLA in healthy donors. TCRdb's table, derived via immunoSEQ multiplex PCR, lists solely in-frame clones and lacks some. Counted here are over 200,000 clones, 70% to 90% occurring once; the ten biggest clones make up just under 3%. Trimming removed 7 bases from V and 4 bases from J; junction bases left unmatched: 7. The CDR3 is 14 residues long. From germline, CDR1 is SNHLY and CDR2 FYNNEI. On this clone itself: Its target is unknown.

Study results and limitations: In vitro, three CMV-associated chains proved specific for CMV antigens.

The clonotype was recovered from a woman under 30 in good health and CMV-seronegative. The rearrangement links TRBV2 to TRBJ1-1; 9 nucleotides align to TRBD1. Specimen: PBMCs. The CDR3 sequence: CASTRTGAGTEAFF. CDR3 DNA sequence: TGTGCCAGCACAAGGACAGGGGCTGGCACTGAAGCTTTCTTT.